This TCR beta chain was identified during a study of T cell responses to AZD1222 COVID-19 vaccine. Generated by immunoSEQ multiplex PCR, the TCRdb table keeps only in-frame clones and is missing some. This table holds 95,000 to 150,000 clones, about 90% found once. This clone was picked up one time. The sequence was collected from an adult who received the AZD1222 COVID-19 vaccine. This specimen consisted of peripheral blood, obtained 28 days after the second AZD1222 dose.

The CDR3 protein is CASSSGSFNEKLFF. CDR3 sequence (DNA): TGTGCCAGCAGTTCAGGGTCCTTTAATGAAAAACTGTTTTTT. The rearrangement links TRBV6-5 to TRBJ1-4, with a weak D call TRBD1 (5 bases). The CDR3 extends over 14 amino acids. The V and J ends lost 4 bases and 4 bases respectively, with 10 bases between them. CDR1 is MNHEY and CDR2 is SVGAGI in the germline V gene.